A selection of T cell receptor beta chains follows, all from one sample in a study of T-cell memory formation after mild COVID-19. One entry per CDR3 protein results from TCRdb running MiXCR on the 5' RACE reads. The repertoire holds more than 25,000 distinct CDR3 sequences, with roughly 15% as singletons. Source material: PBMCs or a T cell subset sorted from them (not recorded which). The receptor set was obtained from an adult who had mild COVID-19 (a few samples of this study predate the infection). Cell type and time point are not known. Each CDR3 is given with its conserved first and last residue. A D gene is named only where the DNA matches it firmly. Part of the rows lack a size; the others show once, few, many or a class for expanded clones.

j_call clone_size d_call v_call cdr3_aa cdr3_nt
TRBJ1-6 many - TRBV3-1 CASSQDGTTPNSPLHF TGTGCCAGCAGCCAAGATGGGACAACCCCAAATTCACCCCTCCACTTT
TRBJ1-4 many - TRBV7-2 CASSLTTFEKLFF TGTGCCAGCAGCTTAACGACCTTTGAAAAACTGTTTTTT
TRBJ2-2 - TRBD2 TRBV5-4 CASSPQGLAGVTGELFF TGTGCCAGCAGCCCACAAGGACTAGCGGGAGTCACCGGGGAGCTGTTTTTT
TRBJ2-3 many - TRBV12-3/TRBV12-4 CASRGPQLASPVLDTQYF TGTGCCAGCAGAGGCCCCCAACTAGCCTCCCCAGTACTGGATACGCAGTATTTT
TRBJ2-1 many - TRBV5-4 CASSFGSYEQFF TGTGCCAGCAGCTTCGGGAGCTATGAGCAGTTCTTC
TRBJ2-1 few - TRBV7-3 CASSVSALRLGNEQFF TGTGCCAGCAGCGTCTCGGCTCTTCGCCTAGGCAATGAGCAGTTCTTC
TRBJ2-7 - TRBD1 TRBV7-2 CASSFLSGQGDYEQYF TGTGCCAGCAGCTTCCTGTCGGGACAGGGGGACTACGAGCAGTACTTC
TRBJ1-5 many TRBD1 TRBV5-1 CASSLAGGAGQPQHF TGCGCCAGCAGCTTGGCAGGGGGGGCTGGGCAGCCCCAGCATTTT
TRBJ1-1 many - TRBV7-3 CASSPDPAGSSEAFF TGTGCCAGCAGCCCCGACCCTGCGGGGTCCTCAGAAGCTTTCTTT
TRBJ1-2 many TRBD1 TRBV20-1 CSARDGTASSYGYTF TGCAGTGCTAGAGATGGGACAGCCTCTTCCTATGGCTACACCTTC
TRBJ2-1 many - TRBV20-1 CSARAAADAPNEQFF TGCAGTGCTAGAGCAGCGGCGGACGCCCCGAATGAGCAGTTCTTC
TRBJ2-3 many TRBD2 TRBV12-3/TRBV12-4 CASSLGRGYTDTQYF TGTGCCAGCAGTTTAGGGCGGGGGTACACAGATACGCAGTATTTT
TRBJ1-1 - - TRBV20-1 CSARKMVSSATEAFF TGCAGTGCTAGAAAGATGGTGTCCTCGGCCACTGAAGCTTTCTTT
TRBJ2-2 many - TRBV7-3 CASSLGSTGELFF TGTGCCAGCAGCTTAGGAAGCACCGGGGAGCTGTTTTTT
TRBJ2-3 medium-sized - TRBV12-3/TRBV12-4 CASSPSTDTQYF TGTGCCAGCAGCCCTAGCACAGATACGCAGTATTTT
TRBJ1-3 many TRBD1 TRBV12-3/TRBV12-4 CASSRQGISGNTIYF TGTGCCAGCAGTCGACAGGGGATCTCTGGAAACACCATATATTTT
TRBJ2-7 many - TRBV18 CASSPPLGQGRGEQYF TGTGCCAGCTCACCACCTCTGGGGCAGGGGCGAGGCGAGCAGTACTTC
TRBJ2-3 many - TRBV7-2 CASSLSRTDTQYF TGTGCCAGCAGCTTAAGTCGCACAGATACGCAGTATTTT
TRBJ2-2 medium-sized TRBD2 TRBV6-6 CASSAQGLAFTGELFF TGTGCCAGCAGTGCCCAGGGACTAGCTTTCACCGGGGAGCTGTTTTTT
TRBJ2-4 few - TRBV11-3 CASTSHESGNIQYF TGTGCCAGCACCTCCCATGAGAGCGGAAACATTCAGTACTTC
TRBJ1-1 medium-sized - TRBV5-1 CASSPERGMAEAFF TGCGCCAGCAGCCCGGAAAGGGGAATGGCTGAAGCTTTCTTT
TRBJ1-2 many - TRBV28 CASSLAVQNYGYTF TGTGCCAGCAGTTTAGCCGTACAGAACTATGGCTACACCTTC
TRBJ2-3 many TRBD2 TRBV4-3 CASSQEGLTSGSTDTQYF TGCGCCAGCAGCCAAGAAGGACTGACTAGCGGGAGTACAGATACGCAGTATTTT
TRBJ1-1 - TRBD1 TRBV12-3/TRBV12-4 CASSVGQGDTEAFF TGTGCCAGCAGTGTGGGACAGGGGGACACTGAAGCTTTCTTT
TRBJ2-1 - - TRBV11-3 CASSGTSQGNEQFF TGTGCCAGCAGTGGAACTAGCCAAGGGAATGAGCAGTTCTTC
TRBJ2-5 many - TRBV4-3 CASSLGPAEETQYF TGCGCCAGCAGCCTAGGCCCAGCGGAAGAGACCCAGTACTTC
TRBJ2-5 many - TRBV7-9 CASRLSASQETQYF TGTGCCAGCAGGTTGTCGGCTTCCCAAGAGACCCAGTACTTC
TRBJ2-3 many - TRBV9 CASSVSQGGGTDTQYF TGTGCCAGCAGCGTAAGCCAGGGAGGCGGCACAGATACGCAGTATTTT
TRBJ2-7 - TRBD1 TRBV12-3/TRBV12-4 CASRQGYDEQYF TGTGCCAGCAGACAGGGGTATGACGAGCAGTACTTC
TRBJ2-3 many - TRBV7-2 CASSLVGEDTQYF TGTGCCAGCAGCTTAGTAGGGGAAGATACGCAGTATTTT
TRBJ2-3 many - TRBV20-1 CSARWPGTDTQYF TGCAGTGCTAGGTGGCCTGGGACGGATACGCAGTATTTT
TRBJ2-3 many - TRBV12-3/TRBV12-4 CASSLMLSPDTQYF TGTGCCAGCAGTTTAATGTTATCGCCAGATACGCAGTATTTT